This TCR beta chain was found in a study of PD-L1 blockade in urothelial cancer. Whole-study results and caveats: Enhanced expansion of tumor-associated blood clones at 3 weeks characterized durable-benefit patients.

With regard to this clone: Its matching antigen is unknown.

Measured with immunoSEQ multiplex PCR; TCRdb has only the in-frame clones, and not every one. The sample lists about 87,000 clones, roughly 89% occurring once. Germline CDR1 SGHTA, CDR2 FQGTGA. V lost 5 bases and J lost 0, with 11 bases in between. This CDR3 region has 14 residues. Time point meaning: pretreatment peripheral blood. The sample was PBMCs, taken around atezolizumab (anti-PD-L1) treatment. The genes are TRBV7-3 and TRBJ2-7; D is unclear. This TCR came from a man aged 60 to 69 with urothelial cancer. This chain's CDR3 is CASSPQWNSYEQYF. CDR3 bases: TGTGCCAGCAGCCCACAGTGGAACTCCTACGAGCAGTACTTC.